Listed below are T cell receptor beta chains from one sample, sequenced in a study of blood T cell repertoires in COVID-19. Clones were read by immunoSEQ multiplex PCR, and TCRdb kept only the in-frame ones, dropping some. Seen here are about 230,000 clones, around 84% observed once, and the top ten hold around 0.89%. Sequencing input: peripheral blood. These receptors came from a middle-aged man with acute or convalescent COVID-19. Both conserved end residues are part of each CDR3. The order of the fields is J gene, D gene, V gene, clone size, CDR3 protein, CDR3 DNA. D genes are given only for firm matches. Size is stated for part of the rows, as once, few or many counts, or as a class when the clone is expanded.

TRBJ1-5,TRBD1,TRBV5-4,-,CASSLDRGQGGQPQHF,TGTGCCAGCAGCTTGGACAGGGGGCAAGGTGGTCAGCCCCAGCATTTT
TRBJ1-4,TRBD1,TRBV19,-,CASSRDREEKLFF,TGTGCCAGTAGTAGGGACAGGGAAGAAAAACTGTTTTTT
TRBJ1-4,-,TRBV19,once,CATQEGQSEKLFF,TGTGCCACACAGGAAGGACAGAGTGAAAAACTGTTTTTT
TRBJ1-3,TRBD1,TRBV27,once,CASGTGGIGNTIYF,TGTGCCAGCGGGACAGGGGGCATAGGAAACACCATATATTTT
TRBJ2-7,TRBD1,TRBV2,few,CASSMTGSSYEQYF,TGTGCCAGCAGTATGACAGGGAGCTCCTACGAGCAGTACTTC
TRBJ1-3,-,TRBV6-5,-,CASSLKVYSGNTIYF,TGTGCCAGCAGCCTTAAAGTCTACTCTGGAAACACCATATATTTT
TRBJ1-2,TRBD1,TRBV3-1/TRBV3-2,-,CASSQGWTGALGYTF,TGTGCCAGCAGCCAAGGGTGGACAGGGGCTCTGGGCTACACCTTC
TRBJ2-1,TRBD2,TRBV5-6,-,CASSDSGGVNEQFF,TGTGCCAGCAGTGATAGCGGGGGGGTCAATGAGCAGTTCTTC
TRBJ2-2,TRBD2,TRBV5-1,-,CASSEKGLAGTGELFF,TGCGCCAGCAGCGAAAAGGGACTAGCGGGGACCGGGGAGCTGTTTTTT
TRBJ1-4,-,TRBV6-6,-,CASSYLTNEKLFF,TGTGCCAGCAGTTACCTGACTAATGAAAAACTGTTTTTT
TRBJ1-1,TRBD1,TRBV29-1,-,CSVYRGRAFF,TGCAGCGTTTACAGGGGGCGAGCTTTCTTT
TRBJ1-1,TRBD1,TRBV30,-,CAWNSGGPTEAFF,TGTGCCTGGAACTCAGGGGGACCCACTGAAGCTTTCTTT
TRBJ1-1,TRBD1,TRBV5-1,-,CASSSGRQGNTEAFF,TGCGCCAGCAGCTCAGGACGACAGGGTAACACTGAAGCTTTCTTT
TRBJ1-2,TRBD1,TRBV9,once,CASSPRQGGYGYTF,TGTGCCAGCAGCCCTAGACAGGGAGGCTATGGCTACACCTTC
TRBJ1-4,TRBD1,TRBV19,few,CASSIETGPNEKLFF,TGTGCCAGTAGTATTGAGACAGGGCCTAATGAAAAACTGTTTTTT
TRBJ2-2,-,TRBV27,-,CASSLIPTTNTGELFF,TGTGCCAGCAGTTTAATTCCGACAACAAACACCGGGGAGCTGTTTTTT
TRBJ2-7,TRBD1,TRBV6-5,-,CASRADREPYYEQYF,TGTGCCAGCAGAGCTGACAGGGAACCTTACTACGAGCAGTACTTC
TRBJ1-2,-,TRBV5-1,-,CASSFFPTDGYTF,TGCGCCAGCAGCTTCTTCCCGACAGATGGCTACACCTTC
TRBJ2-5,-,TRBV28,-,CASSFEGGQETQYF,TGTGCCAGCAGTTTCGAGGGGGGGCAAGAGACCCAGTACTTC
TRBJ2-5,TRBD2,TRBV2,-,CASSPTPGLAEETQYF,TGTGCCAGCAGCCCTACTCCGGGACTAGCGGAAGAGACCCAGTACTTC
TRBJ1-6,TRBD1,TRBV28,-,CASRSGTGHSPLHF,TGTGCCAGCAGATCCGGGACAGGGCACTCACCCCTCCACTTT
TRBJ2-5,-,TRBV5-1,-,CASSSVHQETQYF,TGCGCCAGCAGCTCGGTCCATCAAGAGACCCAGTACTTC
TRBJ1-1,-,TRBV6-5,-,CASTLEQGAEAFF,TGTGCCAGCACCCTTGAACAGGGCGCTGAAGCTTTCTTT
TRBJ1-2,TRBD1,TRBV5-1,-,CASSLDPGQGNGGYTF,TGCGCCAGCAGCTTGGACCCGGGACAGGGGAATGGTGGCTACACCTTC
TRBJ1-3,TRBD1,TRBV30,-,CAWRGQGALGNTIYF,TGTGCCTGGAGGGGACAGGGGGCGCTTGGAAACACCATATATTTT
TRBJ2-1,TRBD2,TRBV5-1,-,CASSASPTSGGGNEQFF,TGCGCCAGCAGCGCTTCCCCGACTAGCGGGGGCGGCAATGAGCAGTTCTTC
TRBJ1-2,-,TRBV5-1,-,CASSFDMNYGYTF,TGCGCCAGCAGCTTTGACATGAACTATGGCTACACCTTC
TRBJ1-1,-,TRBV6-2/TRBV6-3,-,CASSYSYFGGNTEAFF,TGTGCCAGCAGTTACTCGTACTTCGGGGGTAACACTGAAGCTTTCTTT
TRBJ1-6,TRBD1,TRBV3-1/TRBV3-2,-,CASSQGLPTGTYNSPLHF,TGTGCCAGCAGCCAAGGCCTACCGACAGGGACTTATAATTCACCCCTCCACTTT
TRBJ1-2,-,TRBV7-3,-,CARLEGYTF,TGTGCCAGACTGGAGGGCTACACCTTC
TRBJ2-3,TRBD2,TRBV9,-,CASSVVSGAGDTQYF,TGTGCCAGCAGCGTAGTTAGCGGGGCGGGAGATACGCAGTATTTT
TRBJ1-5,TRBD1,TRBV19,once,CASSRTGVNNQPQHF,TGTGCCAGTAGTAGGACAGGCGTAAACAATCAGCCCCAGCATTTT
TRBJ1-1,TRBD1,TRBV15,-,CATSRDRGEVWEAFF,TGTGCCACCAGCAGAGACAGGGGGGAGGTTTGGGAAGCTTTCTTT
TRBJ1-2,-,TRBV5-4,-,CASSLGSISAGVGYTF,TGTGCCAGCAGCTTGGGGTCAATTTCGGCAGGGGTTGGCTACACCTTC
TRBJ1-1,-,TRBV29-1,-,CSVEVGGTEAFF,TGCAGCGTTGAAGTGGGAGGGACTGAAGCTTTCTTT
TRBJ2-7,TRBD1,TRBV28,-,CASSFPNIFRAGTAVSYEQYF,TGTGCCAGCAGTTTCCCAAATATTTTCCGAGCCGGGACAGCGGTCTCCTACGAGCAGTACTTC
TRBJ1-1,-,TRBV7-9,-,CASSSVVGSEAFF,TGTGCCAGCAGCTCAGTGGTGGGTAGCGAAGCTTTCTTT
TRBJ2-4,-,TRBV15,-,CATSSTSTGMVQYF,TGTGCCACCAGCAGCACATCCACAGGGATGGTTCAGTACTTC
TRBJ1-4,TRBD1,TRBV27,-,CASSPTGATNEKLFF,TGTGCCAGCAGTCCCACAGGGGCAACTAATGAAAAACTGTTTTTT
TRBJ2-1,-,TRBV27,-,CASSPIRSSYNEQFF,TGTGCCAGCAGTCCTATTAGAAGCTCCTACAATGAGCAGTTCTTC
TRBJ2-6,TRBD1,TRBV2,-,CASTGGLSGANVLTF,TGTGCCAGTACAGGGGGCTTATCTGGGGCCAACGTCCTGACTTTC
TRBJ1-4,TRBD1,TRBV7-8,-,CASSPDRGSEKLFF,TGTGCCAGCAGCCCCGACAGGGGCTCCGAAAAACTGTTTTTT
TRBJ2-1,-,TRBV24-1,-,CATSDSGLKGSNEQFF,TGTGCCACCAGTGATTCAGGACTAAAGGGGTCCAATGAGCAGTTCTTC
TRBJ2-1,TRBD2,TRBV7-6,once,CASSPGGAYNEQFF,TGTGCCAGCAGCCCCGGGGGGGCCTACAATGAGCAGTTCTTC
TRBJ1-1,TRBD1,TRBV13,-,CASSGGTDTEAFF,TGTGCCAGCAGCGGCGGGACAGACACTGAAGCTTTCTTT